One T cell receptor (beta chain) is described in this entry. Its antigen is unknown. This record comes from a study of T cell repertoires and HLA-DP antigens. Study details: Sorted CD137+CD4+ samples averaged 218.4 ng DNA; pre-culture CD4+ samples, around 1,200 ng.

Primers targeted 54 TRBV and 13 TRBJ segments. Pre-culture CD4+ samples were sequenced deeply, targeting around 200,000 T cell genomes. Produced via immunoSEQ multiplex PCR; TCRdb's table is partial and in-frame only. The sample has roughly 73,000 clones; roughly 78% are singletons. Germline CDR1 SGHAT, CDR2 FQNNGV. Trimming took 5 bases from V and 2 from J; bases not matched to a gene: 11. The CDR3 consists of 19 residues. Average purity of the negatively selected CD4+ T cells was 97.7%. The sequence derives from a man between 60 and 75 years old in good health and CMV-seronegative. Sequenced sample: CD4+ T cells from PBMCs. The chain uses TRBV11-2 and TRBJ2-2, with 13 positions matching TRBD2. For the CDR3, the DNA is TGTGCCAGCAGCCTCGGACTAGCGGGAGTATTTGACAACACCGGGGAGCTGTTTTTT. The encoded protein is CASSLGLAGVFDNTGELFF.